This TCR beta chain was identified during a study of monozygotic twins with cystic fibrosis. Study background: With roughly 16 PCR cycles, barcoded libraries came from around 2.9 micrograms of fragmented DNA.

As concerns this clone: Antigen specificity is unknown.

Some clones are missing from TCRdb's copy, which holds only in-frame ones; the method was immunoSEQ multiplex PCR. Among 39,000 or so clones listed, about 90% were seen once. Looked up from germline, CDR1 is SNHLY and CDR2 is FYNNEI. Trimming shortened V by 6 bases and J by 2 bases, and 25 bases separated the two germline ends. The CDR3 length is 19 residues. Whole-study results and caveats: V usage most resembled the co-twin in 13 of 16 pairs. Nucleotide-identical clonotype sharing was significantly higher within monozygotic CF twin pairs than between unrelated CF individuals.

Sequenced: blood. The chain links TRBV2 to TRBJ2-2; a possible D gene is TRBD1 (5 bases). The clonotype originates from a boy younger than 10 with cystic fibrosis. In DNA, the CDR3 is TGTGCCAGCAGCCGCCCCCTCTCGCAAGGGGCGTTCAACACCGGGGAGCTGTTTTTT. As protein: CASSRPLSQGAFNTGELFF.